This is a list of T cell receptor beta chains from one sample in a study of CD8 T cells in Susac syndrome. TCRdb re-called the immunoSEQ multiplex PCR reads through MiXCR, storing one row per CDR3 protein. The sample has 140,000 or so distinct CDR3 sequences, roughly 95% seen once; the top ten hold 0.075% to 0.09%. Input material: CD4+ T cells from PBMCs. The receptors were gathered from a human donor in good health. CDR3s include the opening cysteine and the closing phenylalanine or tryptophan. Each record gives: V gene, J gene, D gene, clone size, CDR3 protein, CDR3 DNA. A D gene is named only where the DNA matches it firmly. For some rows the clone size is stated as once, few or many, or as a class when expanded; others skip it.

TRBV10-3,TRBJ1-1,NA,NA,CAISGLGIMNTEAFF,TGTGCCATCAGTGGTCTGGGTATAATGAACACTGAAGCTTTCTTT
TRBV6-5,TRBJ2-7,NA,NA,CASARDVDYEQYF,TGTGCCAGCGCTAGGGACGTGGACTACGAGCAGTACTTC
TRBV12-3/TRBV12-4,TRBJ2-7,NA,NA,CASSPRLPPYEQYF,TGTGCCAGCAGTCCACGACTCCCACCCTACGAGCAGTACTTC
TRBV12-3/TRBV12-4,TRBJ1-2,NA,NA,CASNRRRQDGAGYTF,TGTGCCAGCAACCGTCGGCGACAGGACGGGGCTGGCTACACCTTC
TRBV1,TRBJ1-2,NA,NA,CTSSQDDRGRGNGYTF,TGCACCAGCAGCCAGGATGACAGGGGGCGAGGAAATGGCTACACCTTC
TRBV6-6,TRBJ1-2,TRBD1,NA,CASSPSTGANYGYTF,TGTGCCAGCAGTCCTTCGACAGGGGCTAACTATGGCTACACCTTC
TRBV2,TRBJ1-1,TRBD1,NA,CASSEGFRGRGAFF,TGTGCCAGCAGTGAGGGTTTCAGGGGGCGCGGGGCTTTCTTT
TRBV30,TRBJ2-3,NA,NA,CAWSVNSDTQYF,TGTGCCTGGAGTGTAAATTCAGATACGCAGTATTTT
TRBV3-1,TRBJ2-7,TRBD2,NA,CASSQEVAAGGSYEQYF,TGTGCCAGCAGCCAAGAAGTAGCGGCGGGAGGTTCCTACGAGCAGTACTTC
TRBV6-2/TRBV6-3,TRBJ2-4,NA,NA,CASKPEQNIQYF,TGTGCCAGCAAGCCCGAGCAAAACATTCAGTACTTC
TRBV27,TRBJ2-1,NA,NA,CASSLGWGAYNEQFF,TGTGCCAGCAGTTTAGGTTGGGGTGCCTACAATGAGCAGTTCTTC
TRBV10-3,TRBJ2-7,TRBD2,NA,CAIAGTSNYEQYF,TGTGCCATCGCCGGGACTAGTAACTACGAGCAGTACTTC
TRBV7-9,TRBJ1-2,NA,once,CASSLASAGPYGYTF,TGTGCCAGCAGCTTAGCGTCGGCAGGTCCCTATGGCTACACCTTC
TRBV5-1,TRBJ2-1,NA,NA,CASSYSWDEQFF,TGCGCCAGCAGTTATAGTTGGGATGAGCAGTTCTTC
TRBV20-1,TRBJ2-7,NA,NA,CSARASSNYEQYF,TGCAGTGCTAGAGCCAGCTCCAACTACGAGCAGTACTTC